These T cell receptor beta chains were read from a single sample in a study of CD8+ T cells in alopecia areata. Assay used: immunoSEQ multiplex PCR; TCRdb lists only in-frame clones, some missing. The repertoire consists of some 170,000 clones, with 40% to 65% occurring once and the leading ten covering about a tenth. The source was CD8+ T cells sorted from blood, collected at week 24, from a patient treated with tofacitinib. These receptors were collected from a human donor with alopecia areata. The CDR3 runs from the conserved cysteine through the conserved F or W. The D gene is left open where the match is weak. Clone size is not always given. Where it is, it says once, few, many or a class for expanded clones.

TRBD1,TRBJ1-2,.,TRBV5-4,CASSPDSGTASGYTF,TGTGCCAGCAGCCCGGACTCCGGGACAGCCTCCGGCTACACCTTC
TRBD1,TRBJ1-2,once,TRBV9,CASSTGEGYTF,TGTGCCAGCTCGACAGGGGAAGGCTACACCTTC
.,TRBJ1-2,few,TRBV5-1,CASSRGTFLEGVLSVGYTF,TGCGCCAGCAGCCGGGGGACATTTCTGGAGGGAGTTTTATCGGTGGGCTACACCTTC
TRBD2,TRBJ2-1,.,TRBV5-1,CASSLWTSLNEQFF,TGCGCCAGCAGCCTCTGGACTAGTCTAAATGAGCAGTTCTTC
TRBD1,TRBJ2-3,few,TRBV7-6,CASSPGTGDTQYF,TGTGCCAGCAGCCCAGGGACAGGGGATACGCAGTATTTT
TRBD1,TRBJ2-7,.,TRBV9,CASSVVGGSDEQYF,TGTGCCAGCAGCGTAGTAGGGGGCTCGGACGAGCAGTACTTC
.,TRBJ2-3,.,TRBV4-1,CASSQVGGGTDTQYF,TGCGCCAGCAGCCAAGTCGGTGGGGGCACAGATACGCAGTATTTT
.,TRBJ1-1,.,TRBV19,CASRNLTFF,TGTGCCAGTAGGAATTTGACTTTCTTT
.,TRBJ1-2,.,TRBV7-2,CASSLDSRSAGRNYGYTF,TGTGCCAGCAGCTTAGATTCGAGGTCAGCAGGGCGAAACTATGGCTACACCTTC
.,TRBJ2-1,.,TRBV29-1,CSVDRSNEQFF,TGCAGCGTTGATCGGTCCAATGAGCAGTTCTTC
.,TRBJ2-7,few,TRBV27,CASSGPRLDEQYF,TGTGCCAGCTCAGGACCACGACTTGACGAGCAGTACTTC
.,TRBJ1-5,few,TRBV6-6,CAIGAGSNQPQHF,TGTGCCATAGGTGCGGGGTCCAATCAGCCCCAGCATTTT
TRBD1,TRBJ2-6,few,TRBV4-3,CASSPDRAGANVLTF,TGCGCCAGCAGCCCAGACAGGGCCGGGGCCAACGTCCTGACTTTC
.,TRBJ2-4,.,TRBV5-6,CASSSGVAKNIQYF,TGTGCCAGCAGCTCAGGGGTAGCCAAAAACATTCAGTACTTC
.,TRBJ2-2,.,TRBV29-1,CSVVASGELFF,TGCAGCGTGGTGGCGAGCGGGGAGCTGTTTTTT
.,TRBJ2-6,.,TRBV13,CASSLSWGQPSGANVLTF,TGTGCCAGCAGCCTAAGTTGGGGACAACCCTCTGGGGCCAACGTCCTGACTTTC
.,TRBJ1-1,.,TRBV27,CASSLSNLGNTEAFF,TGTGCCAGCAGTTTATCGAATTTAGGAAACACTGAAGCTTTCTTT
TRBD2,TRBJ2-7,many,TRBV19,CASSPTSGGAYEQYF,TGTGCCAGTAGTCCTACTAGCGGGGGGGCCTACGAGCAGTACTTC
.,TRBJ2-1,once,TRBV2,CASSERVGVYNEQFF,TGTGCCAGCAGTGAAAGGGTTGGGGTTTACAATGAGCAGTTCTTC
TRBD1,TRBJ1-2,.,TRBV7-8,CASKTDRTGGYGYTF,TGTGCCAGCAAAACGGACCGGACAGGGGGCTATGGCTACACCTTC
.,TRBJ2-2,.,TRBV4-3,CASSQEGQVTGELSF,TGCGCCAGCAGCCAAGAAGGGCAGGTCACCGGGGAGCTGTCTTTT
.,TRBJ2-1,.,TRBV13,CASSLGDSNEQFF,TGTGCCAGCAGCTTAGGTGACAGCAATGAGCAGTTCTTC
.,TRBJ1-1,.,TRBV29-1,CSVQDNTEAFF,TGCAGCGTTCAGGATAACACTGAAGCTTTCTTT
.,TRBJ2-1,few,TRBV25-1,CASSGEDHRDPEQFF,TGTGCCAGCAGTGGGGAAGACCACAGGGACCCTGAGCAGTTCTTC
.,TRBJ1-1,.,TRBV27,CASSLSRDLWDPNSPAFF,TGTGCCAGCAGTTTATCTCGCGATTTGTGGGACCCTAACTCGCCGGCTTTCTTT
.,TRBJ2-7,few,TRBV19,CASSKGLSNPAYEQYF,TGTGCCAGTAGTAAGGGACTGTCAAATCCGGCCTACGAGCAGTACTTC
.,TRBJ1-1,few,TRBV5-6,CASSTKTGAFF,TGTGCCAGCAGCACCAAGACAGGCGCTTTCTTT
.,TRBJ2-7,.,TRBV10-2,CASSESSHEQYF,TGCGCCAGCAGTGAGTCTAGCCATGAGCAGTACTTC
.,TRBJ1-2,.,TRBV15,CATSRDQALWPYGYTF,TGTGCCACCAGCAGAGATCAAGCCCTGTGGCCTTATGGCTACACCTTC
TRBD2,TRBJ2-7,.,TRBV5-6,CASSLAGGLDEQYF,TGTGCCAGCAGCTTGGCGGGGGGACTGGACGAGCAGTACTTC
.,TRBJ1-2,.,TRBV20-1,CSARSDGYTF,TGCAGTGCGCGGTCTGATGGCTACACCTTC
.,TRBJ1-1,.,TRBV5-6,CASSFGDSNTEAFF,TGTGCCAGCAGCTTCGGGGACTCGAACACTGAAGCTTTCTTT
.,TRBJ2-6,.,TRBV14,CASSQDWRIGGSGANVLTF,TGTGCCAGCAGCCAAGATTGGAGGATTGGGGGCTCTGGGGCCAACGTCCTGACTTTC